This T cell receptor (beta chain) was found in a study of shared clonotypes between healthy human individuals. Methods used by the authors: Sequence data from immunoSEQ were junction-only and lacked quality scores; consequently, filtering differed. Clones were sequenced by immunoSEQ multiplex PCR, and TCRdb holds only the in-frame ones, with some missing. Clonal size and the V and J genes are those of that table, whereas D and trimming came from the DNA. The sample records a few million clones, approximately 95% being singletons. This CDR3 is 15 amino acids long. Per the germline V gene, CDR1 is MGHRA and CDR2 is YSYEKL. J gave up 6 bases and V 1 base, and 1 base lay outside the gene matches. This clone was seen a handful of times.

The sample was naive CD4+ T cells from PBMCs. As to subset: CD45RA+ positively selected. The receptor comes from a man between 18 and 35 years old in good health. Some clones in this sample may be carry-over from other donors' samples. This chain joins TRBV4-1 and TRBJ2-1; the match to TRBD2 covers 12 bases. The CDR3 sequence is CASSQASGRANEQFF. The CDR3 nucleotides are TGCGCCAGCAGCCAAGCTAGCGGGAGGGCCAATGAGCAGTTCTTC.